Presented here are 7 T cell receptor beta chains from one specimen sequenced in a study of blood T cell repertoires in COVID-19 (dated by TCRdb to 2019 to 2021). Library generation was performed with the immunoSEQ multiplex PCR assay. The table was pulled from immuneACCESS by TCRdb, which kept in-frame rearrangements only. Such tables lose some clones; where checked, under half of the loss comes from unresolved V genes, and the rest has no known cause. For this sample the table gives fewer than 300,000 clones, of which roughly 88% were detected only once. More than 7.5% of the sample is held by the ten biggest clonotypes. Sequenced material: peripheral blood. The receptors were gathered from a man between 18 and 29 years old with active or convalescent COVID-19.

This clone appeared once. This chain joins TRBV9 and TRBJ2-7, with D possibly matching TRBD1 (5 bases). This CDR3 has 14 residues. Germline V gene sequence: CDR1 SGDLS, CDR2 YYNGEE. With 2 bases removed from V and 4 bases from J, the gap between germline ends came to 13 bases. CDR3 nucleotide sequence: TGTGCCAGCAGCGTGGCAGGGTACAGTTACGAGCAGTACTTC. Encoded protein: CASSVAGYSYEQYF.

The rearrangement uses TRBV12-5 and TRBJ1-2; no firm D call. Germline CDR1 is LGHNT and CDR2 is FRNRAP. The CDR3 totals 12 residues. Trimming removed 5 bases from V and 7 bases from J, with 11 bases in between. CDR3 coding DNA: TGTGCTAGTGGTCCCGCTAATGGTGGCTACACCTTC. This sequence encodes CASGPANGGYTF.

The chain has TRBV7-3 and TRBJ1-1; unclear D gene. Per the germline V gene, CDR1 is SGHTA and CDR2 is FQGTGA. This CDR3 region has 14 residues. The V end was cut by 5 bases, the J end by 0 bases, with 10 bases between. The CDR3 DNA follows: TGTGCCAGCAGCCTTACCCACATGAACACTGAAGCTTTCTTT. Translating gives CASSLTHMNTEAFF.

The chain links TRBV12-3 or TRBV12-4 to TRBJ1-2, with 9 bases identical to TRBD1. V lost 4 bases to trimming and J lost 6 bases; unmatched junction nucleotides: 3. The CDR3 spans 13 residues. The CDR3 sequence is CASSSTGGDGYTF. Written as DNA, the CDR3 is TGTGCCAGCAGTTCGACAGGGGGGGATGGCTACACCTTC.

J is TRBJ2-3 and V is TRBV7-9, with 7 bases that match TRBD1. Losses at the gene ends were 6 bases for V and 1 base for J; bases not matched to a gene: 1. Germline assignment: CDR1 SEHNR and CDR2 FQNEAQ (reference sequence). This CDR3 spans 13 amino acids. CDR3 coding DNA: TGTGCCAGCAGAACAGGGGGCACAGATACGCAGTATTTT. It is translated as CASRTGGTDTQYF. Filled out from reference TRBV7-9 and TRBJ2-3, the complete variable domain reads DTGVSQNPRHKITKRGQNVTFRCDPISEHNRLYWYRQTLGQGPEFLTYFQNEAQLEKSRLLSDRFSAERPKGSFSTLEIQRTEQGDSAMYLCASRTGGTDTQYFGPGTRLTVL.

This chain joins TRBV27 and TRBJ2-7, with D tentatively TRBD1 (6 bases). Trimming shortened V by 5 bases and J by 6 bases, and 14 bases separated the two germline ends. Germline CDR1 is MNHEY and CDR2 is SMNVEV (reference sequence). The CDR3 runs 13 residues. CDR3 protein: CASSATGIGEQYF. CDR3 DNA sequence: TGTGCCAGCAGTGCCACAGGGATAGGCGAGCAGTACTTC.

The chain carries TRBV11-2 and TRBJ2-1, with D possibly matching TRBD1 (6 bases). The V and J ends lost 2 bases and 3 bases respectively, with 20 bases between them. The CDR3 runs 18 residues. Germline lookup yields CDR1 SGHAT and CDR2 FQNNGV. The CDR3 here is CASSLWWSQGKNYNEQFF. The CDR3 DNA reads TGTGCCAGCAGCTTATGGTGGAGTCAGGGGAAGAACTACAATGAGCAGTTCTTC.